This TCR beta chain stems from a study of blood T cell repertoires in COVID-19. Across the whole study: The cDNA or gDNA used as material had been derived from T cells, B-cell-depleted T cells, or PBMCs.

In the source study's methods: Amplification from reference gene primers served as the basis for estimated nucleated cell counts. The repertoire was sequenced with immunoSEQ multiplex PCR; TCRdb's copy has only in-frame clones and lacks some. V, J and clone size derive from that table, while D and trimming were established from the DNA sequence. This sample has approximately 240,000 clones, with around 90% found just once. This clone was detected only once. The CDR3 consists of 14 residues. Germline CDR1 and CDR2: SQVTM and ANQGSEA. V dropped 5 bases and J dropped 1; count of bases not matched to a gene: 5.

The sequence was collected from a woman younger than 30 who had recovered from COVID-19. The rearrangement joins TRBV29-1 to TRBJ2-1, with TRBD1 matching 7 bases. Sequencing was performed on peripheral blood. In nucleotides, the CDR3 is TGCAGCGTTAGACAGGGTGGTTCCTACAATGAGCAGTTCTTC. As protein: CSVRQGGSYNEQFF.